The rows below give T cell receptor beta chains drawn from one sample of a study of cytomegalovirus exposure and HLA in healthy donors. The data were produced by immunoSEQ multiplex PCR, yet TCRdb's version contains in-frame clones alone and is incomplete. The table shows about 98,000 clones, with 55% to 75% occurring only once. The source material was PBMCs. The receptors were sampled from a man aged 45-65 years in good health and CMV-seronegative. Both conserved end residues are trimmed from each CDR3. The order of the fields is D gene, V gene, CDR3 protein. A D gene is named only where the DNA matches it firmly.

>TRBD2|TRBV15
ATSPSGGGSYNEQF
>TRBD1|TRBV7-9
ASSPWTGGLSEQY
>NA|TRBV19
ASSIMGRPTDTQY
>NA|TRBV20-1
SASVGHEQY
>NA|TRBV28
ASSSEGGYHYGYT
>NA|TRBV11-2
ASSLNTGNSYEQY
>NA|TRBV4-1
ASSQKDSTDTQY
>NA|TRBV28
ASSLGLASQETQY
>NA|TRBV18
ASSPNLGDEQF
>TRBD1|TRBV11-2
ASSYRTGGRTEAF